These 26 T cell receptor beta chains came from one sample sequenced in a study of neurological immune-mediated disorders. Each CDR3 protein gets one entry after TCRdb re-called the 5' RACE reads with MiXCR. The table includes around 70,000 distinct CDR3 sequences, 3.2% detected once. The sample consisted of PBMCs. These receptors were obtained from a woman aged 45-65 years with multiple sclerosis.

This clonotype was seen many times. The chain has TRBV20-1 and TRBJ2-1, with 8 bases that match TRBD2. Germline V CDR1 and CDR2: DFQATT, SNEGSKA (reference sequence). The CDR3 runs to 11 residues. V was clipped by 5 bases and J by 9 bases; unmatched bases: 3. The CDR3 sequence is CSAPGGGEQFF. The CDR3 DNA sequence: TGCAGTGCTCCCGGGGGGGGTGAGCAGTTCTTC.

This clonotype has at least ten counts. V is TRBV20-1 and J is TRBJ2-7; 8 bases align to TRBD1. V shed 6 bases and J 4 bases; nucleotides not matched to a gene: 11. The CDR3 sequence is 14 residues long. The germline gives CDR1 DFQATT, CDR2 SNEGSKA (reference sequence). CDR3 bases: TGCAGTGCATGGATACAGGGGGGAAGTTACGAGCAGTACTTC. Its protein is CSAWIQGGSYEQYF.

In this sample, this clonotype turned up many times. V is TRBV10-3 and J is TRBJ1-6, with D possibly being TRBD1 (5 bases). The CDR3 is 14 amino acids. Trimming left V 5 bases short and J 10 bases short, with 15 bases between. CDR1 is ENHRY and CDR2 is SYGVKD in the germline V gene. The CDR3 region has the DNA TGTGCCATCAGTACTAGCCAAGAGGGGTCACCCCTCCACTTT. Amino acid sequence: CAISTSQEGSPLHF.

This clonotype was seen many times. This chain uses TRBV5-1 with TRBJ2-3; possibly TRBD1 or TRBD2 for D (6 bases each). The CDR3 covers 14 residues. The germline CDR1 and CDR2 sequences are SGHRS and YFSETQ. The V and J ends lost 4 bases and 5 bases respectively, with 14 bases between them. The CDR3 reads CASSPGAWGDTQYF. In nucleotides, the CDR3 is TGCGCCAGCAGCCCGGGGGCTTGGGGAGATACGCAGTATTTT.

This clonotype showed up many times. The rearrangement links TRBV20-1 to TRBJ2-3; D possibly uses TRBD1 or TRBD2 (5 bases each). The CDR3 loop spans 11 amino acids. Trimming took 7 bases from V and 7 from J, leaving 12 bases between them. Looked up from germline, CDR1 is DFQATT and CDR2 is SNEGSKA (reference sequence). In DNA, the CDR3 is TGCAGTGTAGGGGAGCAACATACGCAGTATTTT. Encoded protein: CSVGEQHTQYF.

The sample holds many counts of this clonotype. J is TRBJ2-3 and V is TRBV7-2, with 7 bases lining up with TRBD2. The J segment lost 0 bases and the V segment lost 3 bases, leaving 0 bases of the junction unmatched. Germline V gives CDR1 SGHTA, CDR2 FQGNSA. This CDR3 has 14 residues. The chain's CDR3 is CASSFSGSTDTQYF. The CDR3 DNA reads as TGTGCCAGCAGCTTTAGCGGGAGCACAGATACGCAGTATTTT.

This clonotype was seen ten or more times. This rearrangement joins TRBV6-5 to TRBJ1-1; D is unresolved. V was clipped by 7 bases and J by 1 base, with 13 bases between them. Germline CDR1 and CDR2: MNHEY and SVGAGI. The CDR3 loop spans 14 amino acids. The CDR3 reads CASKEGRRNTEAFF. The DNA for the CDR3 is TGTGCCAGCAAGGAGGGCAGGCGGAACACTGAAGCTTTCTTT.

This clonotype was counted at least ten times. The V gene is TRBV24-1, the J gene TRBJ2-5, with unresolved D. V gave up 4 bases and J gave up 4 bases, with 9 bases separating them. Germline-derived CDR1 and CDR2 are KGHDR and SFDVKD. This CDR3 is 13 amino acids long. As DNA, the CDR3 is TGTGCCACCAGTGACCCCCGCCGAGAGACCCAGTACTTC. It translates to CATSDPRRETQYF.

This clonotype was seen ten or more times. The rearrangement joins TRBV20-1 to TRBJ2-7; 8 bases map to TRBD1. CDR3 size: 15 residues. The germline CDR1 and CDR2 sequences are DFQATT and SNEGSKA (reference sequence). J was trimmed by 3 bases and V by 4 bases; bases with no gene match: 11. DNA for the CDR3: TGCAGTGCTACAATCTACAGGGGGGAAGGCTACGAGCAGTACTTC. Translating gives CSATIYRGEGYEQYF.

This clonotype was observed many times. The chain uses TRBV18 and TRBJ1-5; maybe TRBD1 (6 bases). Germline V gene lookup returns CDR1 KGHSH and CDR2 LQKENI. Trimming stripped 2 bases from V and 6 bases from J, with 14 bases between. CDR3 length: 15 amino acids. The CDR3 is CASSPKVGAGQPQHF. The CDR3 nucleotides are TGTGCCAGCTCACCAAAGGTGGGGGCTGGTCAGCCCCAGCATTTT.

As concerns this clonotype: Being one base from a much bigger clone, this may be a read error. The chain is built from TRBV10-3 and TRBJ1-6; TRBD1 matches 8 bases. The CDR3 spans 15 residues. Unmatched junction bases numbered 6, after V lost 3 bases and J lost 8 bases. CDR1 and CDR2 from the germline V gene are ENHRY and SYGVKD. In nucleotides, the CDR3 is TGTGCCATCAGTGATCAGACAGGGGCTGATTCACCCCTCCACTTT. Protein sequence: CAISDQTGADSPLHF.

This clonotype was recorded a few times. The J gene is TRBJ1-1, the V gene TRBV18; maybe TRBD1 (6 bases). CDR3 length equals 14 residues. Trimming took off 9 bases at V and 1 base at J, with 15 bases between the two ends. CDR1 and CDR2 from the germline V gene are KGHSH and LQKENI. The chain's CDR3 is CASDTGAGNTEAFF. For the CDR3, the DNA is TGTGCCAGTGACACGGGGGCTGGGAACACTGAAGCTTTCTTT. The entire variable domain, with the rest obtained from reference TRBV18 and TRBJ1-1, is as follows: NAGVMQNPRHLVRRRGQEARLRCSPMKGHSHVYWYRQLPEEGLKFMVYLQKENIIDESGMPKERFSAEFPKEGPSILRIQQVVRGDSAAYFCASDTGAGNTEAFFGQGTRLTVV.

This clonotype was counted many times. The gene calls are TRBV9 and TRBJ1-3; no definite D call. Germline-derived CDR1 and CDR2 are SGDLS and YYNGEE. CDR3 size: 11 residues. The V end lost 4 bases, the J end lost 7 bases, and 6 bases lay between the germline ends. CDR3 sequence (DNA): TGTGCCAGCAGCCTAGGGAACACCATATATTTT. Translated, it gives CASSLGNTIYF.

This clonotype was counted many times. The V and J genes are TRBV5-1 and TRBJ2-5; the match to TRBD2 covers 7 bases. Germline-derived CDR1 and CDR2 are SGHRS and YFSETQ. The ends lost 4 bases at V and 2 bases at J; junction bases unmatched: 5. CDR3 length equals 14 residues. The CDR3 loop is CASSSQGGQETQYF. The DNA of the CDR3 is TGCGCCAGCAGCAGCCAGGGAGGGCAAGAGACCCAGTACTTC.

This clonotype was seen ten or more times. V is TRBV12-3 or TRBV12-4 and J is TRBJ2-1; D remains ambiguous. Trimming shortened V by 3 bases and J by 6 bases, and 9 bases separated the two germline ends. The CDR3 is made up of 13 amino acids. CDR3 sequence reads: CASSFFRLNEQFF. CDR3 nucleotide sequence: TGTGCCAGCAGTTTTTTCCGTCTCAATGAGCAGTTCTTC.

This clonotype was counted ten times or more. The chain links TRBV5-1 to TRBJ2-1; no firm D call. V gave up 0 bases and J gave up 7 bases, with 5 bases separating them. Per germline, CDR1 SGHRS and CDR2 YFSETQ. The CDR3 length is 12 residues. CDR3 sequence reads: CASSLDGNEQFF. The CDR3 nucleotides are TGCGCCAGCAGCTTGGACGGTAATGAGCAGTTCTTC.

This clonotype was detected many times. The chain has TRBV7-2 and TRBJ2-3, with D tentatively TRBD2 (6 bases). The germline V gene encodes CDR1 SGHTA and CDR2 FQGNSA. CDR3 length equals 13 residues. Trimming took 4 bases from V and 10 from J, leaving 15 bases between them. CDR3 amino acids: CASSYDRESPQYF. CDR3 in DNA: TGTGCCAGCAGCTACGACCGGGAGAGCCCGCAGTATTTT.

This clonotype showed up many times. The chain couples TRBV20-1 to TRBJ1-2; 7 bases are shared with TRBD1. The germline V gene has CDR1 DFQATT and CDR2 SNEGSKA (reference sequence). This CDR3 is 13 amino acids long. The junction had 4 bases not matched to a gene; V was cut back by 3 bases and J by 3 bases. CDR3 region: CSASRGSDYGYTF. The CDR3 DNA reads TGCAGTGCTAGCAGGGGGTCGGACTATGGCTACACCTTC.

This clonotype was counted a few times. An end of the junction does not agree with germline; a read error may underlie this. J is TRBJ1-3 and V is TRBV6-6; no clear D gene. The CDR3 has 12 amino acids. Germline CDR1 reads MNHNY; CDR2 reads SVGAGI (reference sequence). The CDR3, as DNA: TGTGACAGCAGAAAACAGGGAAACACCATATATTTT. This sequence encodes CDSRKQGNTIYF.

This clonotype was seen many times. The gene calls are TRBV6-2 or TRBV6-3 and TRBJ1-5, with a weak D call TRBD1 (5 bases). Per the germline V gene, CDR1 is MNHEY and CDR2 is SVGEGT. Between the trimmed V and J ends, which lost 4 bases and 3 bases, there was a span of 10 bases. The CDR3 runs 14 residues. In DNA, the CDR3 is TGTGCCAGCAGTTCGACGGGGACCAATCAGCCCCAGCATTTT. Translated, it gives CASSSTGTNQPQHF.

Many counts were recorded for this clonotype. The chain has TRBV24-1 and TRBJ2-1, with 8 bases aligning to TRBD1. The germline gives CDR1 KGHDR, CDR2 SFDVKD. The junction had 12 bases not matched to a gene; V was cut back by 3 bases and J by 12 bases. This CDR3 is 15 amino acids long. Here the CDR3 reads CATSDATGEVVGQFF. In nucleotides, the CDR3 is TGTGCCACCAGTGATGCGACAGGGGAGGTCGTTGGGCAGTTCTTC.

This clonotype has at least ten counts. The V and J genes are TRBV5-5 and TRBJ2-3, with 9 nucleotides matching TRBD2. Unmatched junction bases numbered 13, after V lost 0 bases and J lost 8 bases. This CDR3 has 17 amino acids. Germline loops: CDR1 SGHKS, CDR2 YYEKEE (reference sequence). DNA for the CDR3: TGTGCCAGCAGCTTGGGTTGGACCGCGGGGGGGCCTGGTACGCAGTATTTT. It specifies CASSLGWTAGGPGTQYF.

This clonotype appeared many times. J is TRBJ2-3 and V is TRBV20-1; D remains ambiguous. The CDR3 is 16 amino acids. From germline, CDR1 is DFQATT and CDR2 SNEGSKA (reference sequence). V lost 6 bases and J 2 bases, leaving 21 bases between the germline ends. The CDR3 DNA reads as TGCAGTGCCCGGTCCGAGAGGCAGTTATTCACAGATACGCAGTATTTT. It specifies CSARSERQLFTDTQYF.

This clonotype was found many times. The CDR3 bases are TGTGCCAGCAGCACCAGACAGGGAGGTCCTACGCAGTATTTT. Its protein product is CASSTRQGGPTQYF. The chain has TRBV11-2 and TRBJ2-3; D may be TRBD1 (7 bases). The V end was cut by 5 bases, the J end by 8 bases, with 17 bases between. The length of the CDR3 is 14 residues. The germline gives CDR1 SGHAT, CDR2 FQNNGV.

This clonotype was counted at least ten times. The chain carries TRBV6-6 and TRBJ2-1; D is uncertain. CDR1 and CDR2 from the germline V gene are MNHNY and SVGAGI (reference sequence). Trimming shortened V by 7 bases and J by 4 bases, and 5 bases separated the two germline ends. CDR3 length equals 11 residues. The CDR3: CASITYNEQFF. The CDR3 bases are TGTGCCAGCATCACTTACAATGAGCAGTTCTTC.

This clonotype was detected many times. This rearrangement joins TRBV15 to TRBJ2-1; 7 bases are a match to TRBD1. CDR1 LNHNV and CDR2 YYDKDF come from the germline V gene (reference sequence). This CDR3 region has 15 residues. Trimming took 0 bases from V and 6 from J; bases not matched to a gene: 5. Here the CDR3 reads CATSRDRGLGNEQFF. CDR3 coding DNA: TGTGCCACCAGCAGAGACAGGGGGTTGGGCAATGAGCAGTTCTTC.